Presented here are 12 T cell receptor beta chains from one specimen sequenced in a study of cytomegalovirus exposure and HLA in healthy donors. A multiplex PCR was run with 60 Vbeta primers and 13 Jbeta primers. Sequenced by immunoSEQ multiplex PCR; TCRdb stores in-frame clones only, minus some. The sample includes about 160,000 clones, 65% to 80% of them seen just once. The specimen sequenced was PBMCs. The source of these receptors is a man between 40 and 49 years old in good health and CMV-seronegative.

J is TRBJ2-7 and V is TRBV14; D remains ambiguous. Trimming removed 1 base from V and 7 bases from J, with 11 bases in between. Germline CDR1 reads SGHDN; CDR2 reads FVKESK. This CDR3 spans 13 amino acids. In DNA form, the CDR3 reads TGTGCCAGCAGCCAAGTCCCGTCTAGGGAGCAGTACTTC. Its protein product is CASSQVPSREQYF.

This chain joins TRBV9 and TRBJ2-4; no firm D call. Germline V gene sequence: CDR1 SGDLS, CDR2 YYNGEE. V was pared by 0 bases and J by 8 bases, with 9 bases between. The CDR3 spans 13 residues. In nucleotides, the CDR3 is TGTGCCAGCAGCGTAGCCGGGTTGGACATTCAGTACTTC. This sequence encodes CASSVAGLDIQYF.

V usage is TRBV19 and J usage is TRBJ2-5; D not resolved. The CDR3 is made up of 11 amino acids. V was clipped by 6 bases and J by 5 bases, with 7 bases between them. The germline V gene encodes CDR1 LNHDA and CDR2 SQIVND (reference sequence). The CDR3 reads CASRSSETQYF. The CDR3 nucleotides read TGTGCCAGTAGATCTTCGGAGACCCAGTACTTC.

In its sample, this clone was seen once. The chain couples TRBV5-6 to TRBJ1-2; the D gene is possibly TRBD1 (6 bases). The germline gives CDR1 SGHDT, CDR2 YYEEEE. This CDR3 is 17 amino acids long. Between the trimmed V and J ends, which lost 5 bases and 0 bases, there was a span of 20 bases. The CDR3 DNA reads as TGTGCCAGCAGTTCAGGGGTCTCCCTCCCAGCTAACTATGGCTACACCTTC. It is translated as CASSSGVSLPANYGYTF.

This clone was seen once. V and J are TRBV9 and TRBJ2-1; D unclear. Germline CDR1 reads SGDLS; CDR2 reads YYNGEE. The CDR3 is 12 amino acids. V was cut by 4 bases and J by 7 bases, with 9 bases left in between. The CDR3 DNA reads TGTGCCAGCAGCCCCGTCCTAAATGAGCAGTTCTTC. Translated, it gives CASSPVLNEQFF.

The CDR3 region is CASSFTSGTYEQYF. CDR3 DNA sequence: TGTGCCAGCAGCTTTACTAGCGGGACCTACGAGCAGTACTTC. The chain carries TRBV5-5 and TRBJ2-7, with 10 bases lining up with TRBD2. Germline-derived CDR1 and CDR2 are SGHKS and YYEKEE (reference sequence). The CDR3 spans 14 residues. V trimming: 2 bases; J trimming: 2 bases; junction bases outside the gene matches: 1.

The chain links TRBV6-4 to TRBJ2-2; D is ambiguous. V was trimmed by 6 bases and J by 7 bases, leaving 15 bases between them. This CDR3 comprises 14 residues. Germline values: CDR1 MRHNA, CDR2 SNTAGT. CDR3 bases: TGTGCCAGCAGATCGTTGGTAACCGGCGGGGAGCTGTTTTTT. It is translated as CASRSLVTGGELFF.

CDR3 residues: CASSPAGQVTNEQYF. The CDR3 region has the DNA TGTGCCAGCAGCCCCGCGGGGCAGGTGACGAACGAGCAGTACTTC. This chain joins TRBV28 and TRBJ2-7; TRBD2 is a possible D gene (6 bases). The CDR3 totals 15 residues. V shed 6 bases and J shed 5 bases, with 20 bases lying between them. CDR1 MDHEN and CDR2 SYDVKM come from the germline V gene.

The V gene is TRBV2, the J gene TRBJ2-5, with TRBD1 matching 8 bases. Germline V gene data show CDR1 as SNHLY and CDR2 as FYNNEI. The CDR3 consists of 14 residues. With V trimmed by 6 bases and J by 2 bases, 5 bases remained unmatched. CDR3 residues: CASSQGAPQETQYF. In DNA, the CDR3 is TGTGCCAGCAGCCAGGGGGCGCCTCAAGAGACCCAGTACTTC.

The J gene is TRBJ2-7, the V gene TRBV19; D perhaps matches TRBD2 (6 bases). Germline V CDR1 and CDR2: LNHDA, SQIVND (reference sequence). The CDR3 consists of 14 residues. The V and J ends lost 7 bases and 5 bases respectively, with 18 bases between them. CDR3 loop: CASTPTGSPHEQYF. For the CDR3, the DNA is TGTGCCAGTACCCCCACCGGGAGTCCCCACGAGCAGTACTTC. The whole variable domain, remainder taken from reference TRBV19 and TRBJ2-7, is DGGITQSPKYLFRKEGQNVTLSCEQNLNHDAMYWYRQDPGQGLRLIYYSQIVNDFQKGDIAEGYSVSREKKESFPLTVTSAQKNPTAFYLCASTPTGSPHEQYFGPGTRLTVT.

The chain has TRBV27 and TRBJ1-2, with 8 bases lining up with TRBD1. This CDR3 has 14 amino acids. The J segment lost 8 bases and the V segment lost 0 bases, leaving 5 bases of the junction unmatched. The germline V gene has CDR1 MNHEY and CDR2 SMNVEV (reference sequence). In DNA form, the CDR3 reads TGTGCCAGCAGTTTATCGACAGGGGAGAGAGGCTACACCTTC. This translates into CASSLSTGERGYTF.

This clone was seen just once. The CDR3 spells CASSYSWEGYEQYF. CDR3 DNA sequence: TGTGCCAGCAGTTACTCGTGGGAGGGGTACGAGCAGTACTTC. The rearrangement links TRBV6-5 to TRBJ2-5; 7 bases fit TRBD2. With the DNA end fitting TRBJ2-7 better, the J assignment may be wrong. CDR3 length: 14 residues. Germline CDR1 and CDR2: MNHEY and SVGAGI.